This is a list of T cell receptor beta chains from one sample in a study of Ad26.COV2.S vaccination and SARS-CoV-2 variants. Sequencing used immunoSEQ multiplex PCR; TCRdb keeps in-frame clones, though not all of them. The top ten hold more than 9% of the sample, which has under 550,000 clones, 75% to 95% seen once. The material was peripheral blood, obtained in a trial of Ad26.COV2.S vaccine versus placebo. The source is a person between 18 and 60 years old who received the Ad26.COV2.S COVID-19 vaccine or a placebo. Both conserved end residues are part of each CDR3. D genes are given only for firm matches. Expanded clones get a size class; other rows say once, few or many, or leave the size out.

.	TRBV11-3	TRBJ2-1	.	15	TGTGCCAGCAGCCCCCGAGGGGGTGCATACAATGAGCAGTTCTTC	CASSPRGGAYNEQFF
.	TRBV14	TRBJ2-6	.	17	TGTGCCAGCAGCCAATTTGCGGGGACGTACGGGGCCAACGTCCTGACTTTC	CASSQFAGTYGANVLTF
.	TRBV28	TRBJ1-5	TRBD1	14	TGTGCCAGCAGTTCAGGGGGCAGGAGTCAGCCCCAGCATTTT	CASSSGGRSQPQHF
once	TRBV7-2	TRBJ2-2	.	15	TGTGCCAGCAGCTTAGGCGGGTCTCACCGTCGGGAGCTGTTTTTT	CASSLGGSHRRELFF
.	TRBV18	TRBJ2-3	TRBD2	17	TGTGCCAGCTCACCATCGGGAGGGCCGGGGAACACAGATACGCAGTATTTT	CASSPSGGPGNTDTQYF
.	TRBV7-7	TRBJ2-1	TRBD1	16	TGTGCCAGCAGCTTAGTGGGACAGGGTCCCTACAATGAGCAGTTCTTC	CASSLVGQGPYNEQFF
.	TRBV18	TRBJ1-4	.	14	TGTGCCAGCTCACCTGTCGGGGTTGGTGAAAAACTGTTTTTT	CASSPVGVGEKLFF
few	TRBV2	TRBJ1-5	.	13	TGTGCCAGCAAATCTGAAGTTTTGGGGCCCCAGCATTTT	CASKSEVLGPQHF
.	TRBV7-9	TRBJ1-5	.	14	TGTGCCAGCAGCTCGACAGGAGGCGGACAGCCCCAGCATTTT	CASSSTGGGQPQHF
.	TRBV3-1/TRBV3-2	TRBJ2-3	.	11	TGTGCCAGCAGCCAACTAGATACGCAGTATTTT	CASSQLDTQYF
.	TRBV5-1	TRBJ2-7	TRBD2	16	TGCGCCAGCGGAAGGACTAGCGGGGGCAGCTCCTACGAGCAGTACTTC	CASGRTSGGSSYEQYF
.	TRBV24-1	TRBJ1-2	.	13	TGTGCCACATCCCCCATCAGAACGGGGGTCTACACCTTC	CATSPIRTGVYTF
.	TRBV2	TRBJ2-4	.	14	TGTGCCAGCCGCCCTTCGTTAGCCAAAAACATTCAGTACTTC	CASRPSLAKNIQYF
.	TRBV5-4	TRBJ1-3	.	16	TGTGCCAGCAGCTTGGACGGACAGCGGCATCGAAACACCATATATTTT	CASSLDGQRHRNTIYF
.	TRBV6-2/TRBV6-3	TRBJ1-4	.	15	TGTGCCAGCAGTTACCTGGGGGATCCTAATGAAAAACTGTTTTTT	CASSYLGDPNEKLFF
.	TRBV12-3/TRBV12-4	TRBJ1-1	.	12	TGTGCCACACTACAGGGAATCACTGAAGCTTTCTTT	CATLQGITEAFF
.	TRBV5-1	TRBJ2-7	.	14	TGCGCCACTTCATCAGGGGACGGGGCCTACGAGCAGTACTTC	CATSSGDGAYEQYF
.	TRBV6-5	TRBJ1-5	TRBD1	15	TGTGCCACCTTGACAGGGGCCTTGGGCAATCAGCCCCAGCATTTT	CATLTGALGNQPQHF
.	TRBV6-2/TRBV6-3	TRBJ1-2	.	15	TGTGCCAGCAGCCCTGGATATCGAACGGCCTATGGCTACACCTTC	CASSPGYRTAYGYTF
.	TRBV4-1	TRBJ2-1	.	14	TGCGCCAGCAGCCCCCGGGACTTCTACAATGAGCAGTTCTTC	CASSPRDFYNEQFF
.	TRBV5-1	TRBJ2-7	TRBD1	15	TGCGCCAGCAGCTACGGGACAGGGGCAACCTACGAGCAGTACTTC	CASSYGTGATYEQYF
once	TRBV19	TRBJ2-3	.	16	TGTGCCAGTACCCCCGTCAGGGGGGCTAGCACAGATACGCAGTATTTT	CASTPVRGASTDTQYF
once	TRBV27	TRBJ1-5	TRBD1	15	TGTGCCAGCAGACCCGAGACAGGGGGCGAACAGCCCCAGCATTTT	CASRPETGGEQPQHF
.	TRBV3-1/TRBV3-2	TRBJ2-7	TRBD2	15	TGTGCCAGCAGCCAATCCGGGAGGATCGGGGAGGGGCAGTACTTC	CASSQSGRIGEGQYF
.	TRBV9	TRBJ2-7	TRBD2	15	TGTGCCAGCAGCGTAGAGACGGGAGGGCCCCTCGAGCAGTACTTC	CASSVETGGPLEQYF
.	TRBV29-1	TRBJ2-1	TRBD1	14	TGCAGCGTTCTTTCCCGGGACAGGGGAAATGAGCAGTTCTTC	CSVLSRDRGNEQFF
.	TRBV7-2	TRBJ2-1	.	12	TGTGCCAGCAGCTTACCCCACAATGAGCAGTTCTTC	CASSLPHNEQFF
.	TRBV30	TRBJ1-6	.	13	TGTGCCTGGAGTGGCCAATATAATTCACCCCTCCACTTT	CAWSGQYNSPLHF
.	TRBV24-1	TRBJ2-3	.	16	TGTGCCACCAGTGATTCGCTTAACCCTAGCACAGATACGCAGTATTTT	CATSDSLNPSTDTQYF
.	TRBV6-6	TRBJ2-2	TRBD2	16	TGTGCCACCGAGACTAGCGGGAGTTGGGGCGCCGGGGAGCTGTTTTTT	CATETSGSWGAGELFF
.	TRBV28	TRBJ2-1	TRBD1	18	TGTGCCAGCAGTTCTATCCGGGACAGACATGCACTCATTAATGAGCAGTTCTTC	CASSSIRDRHALINEQFF
.	TRBV4-1	TRBJ1-2	.	17	TGCGCCAGCAGCCAAGGTGGTATGGCTGCTACTAACTATGGCTACACCTTC	CASSQGGMAATNYGYTF
.	TRBV9	TRBJ2-2	TRBD1	17	TGTGCCAGCAGCCTGCGGTATGGGACAGGGGACACCGGGGAGCTGTTTTTT	CASSLRYGTGDTGELFF
once	TRBV28	TRBJ2-4	.	14	TGTGCCAGCAGTTCCACACTAGCCAAAAACATTCAGTACTTC	CASSSTLAKNIQYF
.	TRBV29-1	TRBJ2-7	.	11	TGCAGCGTTGGCGGCGACTACGAGCAGTACTTC	CSVGGDYEQYF
.	TRBV6-5	TRBJ2-7	TRBD2	15	TGTGCCAGCACCTCCGGGACTAGCGGGAAAAACGAGCAGTACTTC	CASTSGTSGKNEQYF
.	TRBV5-6	TRBJ1-6	.	13	TGTGCCAGCAGCTTTATCGTAGAGGGACCCCTCCACTTT	CASSFIVEGPLHF
.	TRBV27	TRBJ1-1	.	12	TGTGCCAGCAGCCCCACCGGCCGTCAAGCTTTCTTT	CASSPTGRQAFF
.	TRBV7-9	TRBJ2-1	TRBD1	13	TGTGCCAGCAGCTCGCCAGGGGGCACTGAGCAGTTCTTC	CASSSPGGTEQFF
.	TRBV19	TRBJ1-5	.	18	TGTGCCAGTAGTCCCCAGGGTGCGGGGGGTATTAGCAATCAGCCCCAGCATTTT	CASSPQGAGGISNQPQHF
.	TRBV18	TRBJ1-1	.	13	TGTGCCAGCTCACCTTCGGGCAGGGTCGAAGCTTTCTTT	CASSPSGRVEAFF
.	TRBV6-5	TRBJ1-6	.	16	TGTGCCAGCAGTTACTCGGGGGGTTCCTATAATTCACCCCTCCACTTT	CASSYSGGSYNSPLHF
.	TRBV30	TRBJ1-1	.	13	TGTGCCTGGAGGGGGACGTACGGGGCTGAAGCTTTCTTT	CAWRGTYGAEAFF
once	TRBV18	TRBJ2-7	TRBD1	15	TGTGCCAGCTCGCCGACAGGGAGTAGCCTCTACGAGCAGTACTTC	CASSPTGSSLYEQYF
.	TRBV6-5	TRBJ2-1	TRBD2	15	TGTGCCAGCAGGTCGCTAGCGGGAGGGCCTGATGAGCAGTTCTTC	CASRSLAGGPDEQFF
.	TRBV13	TRBJ1-1	TRBD1	17	TGTGCCAGCAGCTTACCCCGGGGACAGTTTTTGAACACTGAAGCTTTCTTT	CASSLPRGQFLNTEAFF
few	TRBV14	TRBJ1-3	.	12	TGTGCCAGCAGCCAATCACTCAACACCATATATTTT	CASSQSLNTIYF
.	TRBV29-1	TRBJ2-5	.	12	TGCAGCGTTGATTGGCTTACAGAGACCCAGTACTTC	CSVDWLTETQYF
.	TRBV6-1	TRBJ2-7	.	14	TGTGCCAGCAGTGAAGCGCCGGAGGGCTACGAGCAGTACTTC	CASSEAPEGYEQYF
once	TRBV28	TRBJ1-1	.	11	TGTGCCAGCAGTTCGGTGAAGGAAGCTTTCTTT	CASSSVKEAFF
.	TRBV5-1	TRBJ1-6	.	14	TGCGCCAGCAGCTTGCGCGCTCCGAATTCACCCCTCCACTTT	CASSLRAPNSPLHF
.	TRBV29-1	TRBJ2-5	.	16	TGCAGCGTTGAAGAGTTAGATGGGCAAATTTGGGAGACCCAGTACTTC	CSVEELDGQIWETQYF
.	TRBV7-2	TRBJ1-6	TRBD1	15	TGTGCCAGCAGCTCACAGGGGGTTAATAATTCACCCCTCCACTTT	CASSSQGVNNSPLHF
.	TRBV12-2	TRBJ1-4	.	13	TGTGCAAGTCGCTTATTCTCACGGGGGAAACTGTTTTTT	CASRLFSRGKLFF
.	TRBV7-2	TRBJ2-7	.	13	TGTGCCAGCAGCCTACCGGGAACCCTGAATCAGTACTTC	CASSLPGTLNQYF
.	TRBV30	TRBJ2-7	TRBD1	13	TGTGCCTGGAGTCGGGACAGTAACTACGAGCAGTACTTC	CAWSRDSNYEQYF
.	TRBV29-1	TRBJ1-1	.	13	TGCAGCGTTGATAGGCCCCTGAACACTGAAGCTTTCTTT	CSVDRPLNTEAFF
.	TRBV28	TRBJ1-2	.	15	TGTGCCAGCAGTTTCGGGGACGGACGGATCTATGGCTACACCTTC	CASSFGDGRIYGYTF
few	TRBV6-6	TRBJ2-3	.	18	TGTGCCAGCAGTCGCCTAAGGGGCGCCAAATCCAGCACAGATACGCAGTATTTT	CASSRLRGAKSSTDTQYF